This TCR beta chain is drawn from a study of blood T cell repertoires in COVID-19. Study at large: Acute and convalescent COVID-19 specimens originated in the United States, Italy and Spain. The analysed material was cDNA or gDNA that came from T cells, B-cell-depleted T cells, or PBMCs.

Authors' methods: Counts of nucleated cells, estimated from reference gene primer amplification, were obtained. Method: immunoSEQ multiplex PCR; TCRdb's copy keeps in-frame clones and lacks some. The D gene and trimming were derived from the DNA, and the V and J assignments and clone size from that table. The repertoire consists of 180,000 or so clones, with approximately 86% occurring once and the leading ten covering roughly 8%. This clone was detected a few times. The clonotype comes from a man between 60 and 70 years old with acute or convalescent COVID-19. Sample: peripheral blood.

The DNA for the CDR3 is TGTGCCAGCAGACGGACTAGCGGGATAGGTCCCTCCTACAATGAGCAGTTCTTC. It encodes CASRRTSGIGPSYNEQFF. The chain has TRBV7-8 and TRBJ2-1; 12 bases are shared with TRBD2. Germline V gives CDR1 SGHVS, CDR2 FQNEAQ. This CDR3 contains 18 residues. With V trimmed by 6 bases and J by 0 bases, 9 bases remained unmatched.